This TCR beta chain was sequenced during a study of blood T cell repertoires in COVID-19. Study-wide background: Sites across the United States, Italy and Spain contributed samples from acute and convalescent COVID-19.

Assay used: immunoSEQ multiplex PCR; TCRdb lists only in-frame clones, some missing. This sample yields roughly 200,000 clones, of which approximately 78% are seen a single time; around 9% belongs to the top ten. Germline V gene lookup returns CDR1 SNHLY and CDR2 FYNNEI. Trimming took 4 bases from V and 3 from J, leaving 9 bases between them. This CDR3 is built from 13 residues. Across about two dozen US areas, participants ranged in age from about 18 to 90 years. Cohort assignment relied on participant-reported clinical history. Recovered participants had two consecutive negative NP/OP PCR tests, healthcare professional clearance, or symptom resolution.

The chain couples TRBV2 to TRBJ1-2, with D possibly TRBD1 on 5 matching bases. Material for sequencing was PBMCs or T cells enriched from blood (not recorded which). The receptor's source is a man aged 35-49 years who had recovered from COVID-19. Here the CDR3 reads CASSAAGYYGYTF. CDR3 DNA: TGTGCCAGCAGTGCCGCAGGGTACTATGGCTACACCTTC. Drawing the rest from reference TRBV2 and TRBJ1-2, the complete variable domain is EPEVTQTPSHQVTQMGQEVILRCVPISNHLYFYWYRQILGQKVEFLVSFYNNEISEKSEIFDDQFSVERPDGSNFTLKIRSTKLEDSAMYFCASSAAGYYGYTFGSGTRLTVV.